One T cell receptor beta chain is described in this entry. The antigen remains unidentified. The PCR ran on 60 Vbeta and 13 Jbeta primers. The data were produced by immunoSEQ multiplex PCR, yet TCRdb's version contains in-frame clones alone and is incomplete. Of about 150,000 clones detected, roughly 80% appear once; the ten largest clones hold less than 3.5%. The source of the sample is a study of cytomegalovirus exposure and HLA in healthy donors. Study-wide context: Previous work identified roughly 120 million unique TCR beta sequences from about 179 million T cells.

Study-level findings and limits: As immune exposure information, only CMV serostatus was available. HLA alleles were associated with fewer than 20,000 TCR beta sequences in a later analysis at 0.05 false discovery rate.

This CDR3 comprises 14 residues. Per germline, CDR1 SGHVS and CDR2 FNYEAQ. Unmatched junction bases numbered 9, after V lost 6 bases and J lost 7 bases. The sequenced sample consisted of PBMCs. This chain joins TRBV7-6 and TRBJ2-1, with 7 bases that match TRBD1. This TCR came from a woman aged 25 to 39 in good health and CMV-seronegative. Here the CDR3 DNA reads TGTGCCAGCAGTTATGACAGGGCCGGGAATGAGCAGTTCTTC. This translates into CASSYDRAGNEQFF. The full variable domain, completed using reference TRBV7-6 and TRBJ2-1, is GAGVSQSPRYKVTKRGQDVALRCDPISGHVSLYWYRQALGQGPEFLTYFNYEAQQDKSGLPNDRFSAERPEGSISTLTIQRTEQRDSAMYRCASSYDRAGNEQFFGPGTRLTVL.